This T cell receptor beta chain was retrieved from a study of control samples from healthy donors and cancer patients. The protocol was immunoSEQ multiplex PCR, while the TCRdb copy is restricted to in-frame clones and leaves out a portion. The table includes fewer than 200,000 clones, over 85% detected once. Germline-derived CDR1 and CDR2 are SNHLY and FYNNEI. The CDR3 has 14 residues. J lost 1 base, V lost 7 bases, and 3 bases had no gene match. The sample taken for sequencing was blood. This clonotype was sampled from a woman in her fifties or sixties in good health. The rearrangement uses TRBV2 and TRBJ2-3; the match to TRBD1 covers 9 bases. CDR3 loop: CASTRDRGTDTQYF. The CDR3 DNA is TGTGCCAGCACTAGGGACAGGGGCACAGATACGCAGTATTTT.